This TCR beta chain appears in the sequencing data of a study of blood T cell repertoires in COVID-19. Study background: Researchers got acute and convalescent COVID-19 samples from the United States, Italy and Spain. Nucleic acid was either cDNA or gDNA, and it came from T cells, B-cell-depleted T cells, or PBMCs.

Per the original data handling: Reference gene primer amplification yielded estimated nucleated cell counts. Produced via immunoSEQ multiplex PCR; TCRdb's table is partial and in-frame only. V and J calls and clone size come straight from that table; D and trimming were deduced from the DNA. The sample carries 130,000 to 150,000 clones, 81% recorded once. This clone was observed a single time. V lost 4 bases and J 2 bases, leaving 12 bases between the germline ends. Germline V gene sequence: CDR1 SQVTM, CDR2 ANQGSEA. The CDR3 is made up of 14 amino acids. This sequence originates from a human donor with acute or convalescent COVID-19. The donor label of this sample is uncertain. The chain has TRBV29-1 and TRBJ2-4; weak D call: TRBD2 (6 bases). The specimen sequenced was peripheral blood. CDR3 in DNA: TGCAGCGTTGCATCGGGGGTATCCAAAAACATTCAGTACTTC. It is translated as CSVASGVSKNIQYF.